The entry that follows covers one TCR beta chain sequence. Antigen unknown. Here immunoSEQ multiplex PCR was the method, and the copy in TCRdb shows in-frame clones only, minus some. The table lists about 680,000 clones, roughly nine tenths of them singletons. The treatment denotes: roughly 19 received Ad26.COV2.S at low or high dose, single or two shots; roughly five received placebo; per-sample allocation not given. Collection of samples fell on day 63 after the first vaccine or placebo injection. These data originate in a study of Ad26.COV2.S vaccination and SARS-CoV-2 variants. CDR1 and CDR2 from the germline V gene are MNHEY and SMNVEV (reference sequence). V was shortened by 7 bases and J by 2 bases, with 10 bases between the two germline ends. The CDR3 has 13 residues. Study-wide points: Breadth measured for non-spike TCRs was similar across vaccine and placebo recipients. Total T cell responses, in the TCR breadth and depth analyses, may have been underestimated.

The V gene is TRBV27, the J gene TRBJ2-3; D remains ambiguous. The TCR sequence derives from a person aged 18 to 65 who received the Ad26.COV2.S COVID-19 vaccine or a placebo. The sequenced sample was peripheral blood, obtained in a trial of Ad26.COV2.S vaccine versus placebo. The DNA for the CDR3 is TGTGCCAGCAAGGTGGTCGCCACAGATACGCAGTATTTT. This gives the protein CASKVVATDTQYF.